Below, 6 T cell receptor beta chains from the same sample are listed, as sequenced in a study of Japanese encephalitis immunity and Zika vaccine responses. Peptide pools at around 1.1 ug/mL each stimulated CFSE-labeled PBMCs over a roughly six-day culture. TCRdb reanalysed the 5' RACE reads using MiXCR and keeps one entry per CDR3 protein. Here the sample spans about 130 distinct CDR3 sequences, 3.5% being singletons. The starting material was antigen-activated CD8+ T cells from blood, cultured, obtained during a Zika inactivated vaccine study. The origin of the receptors is an adult man who received an inactivated Zika virus vaccine.

This clonotype is categorized as hyperexpanded. This chain joins TRBV6-5 and TRBJ2-2; 12 positions agree with TRBD2. In germline, CDR1 is MNHEY, CDR2 SVGAGI. Trimming removed 6 bases from V and 3 bases from J; junction bases left unmatched: 2. CDR3 size: 15 residues. The CDR3 loop reads CASRRLAGDTGELFF. The CDR3 DNA reads as TGTGCCAGCAGACGACTAGCGGGGGACACCGGGGAGCTGTTTTTT.

This clonotype ranks as large. V is TRBV24-1 and J is TRBJ2-2; D may be TRBD1 (6 bases). Trimming cost V 2 bases and J 3 bases, with 12 bases left between them. This CDR3 comprises 16 residues. CDR1 is KGHDR, CDR2 SFDVKD, per germline. The DNA for the CDR3 is TGTGCCACCAGTGATTCAGCCAGGGGTGACACCGGGGAGCTGTTTTTT. Its translation is CATSDSARGDTGELFF.

By share, this clonotype ranks as large. The chain carries TRBV19 and TRBJ1-3, with D unclear. The CDR3 extends over 16 amino acids. Trimming removed 7 bases at V and 0 bases at J, with 16 bases between. The germline gives CDR1 LNHDA, CDR2 SQIVND (reference sequence). The CDR3: CASIPTVPSSGNTIYF. In nucleotides, the CDR3 is TGTGCCAGTATCCCAACAGTACCGTCCTCTGGAAACACCATATATTTT.

Relative to its sample, this clonotype is large. CDR3: CASSEGFTDTQYF. DNA for the CDR3: TGTGCCAGCAGTGAAGGGTTCACAGATACGCAGTATTTT. The V call is TRBV2, the J call TRBJ2-3, with D uncertain. Per the germline V gene, CDR1 is SNHLY and CDR2 is FYNNEI. The V and J ends lost 1 base and 2 bases respectively, with 4 bases between them. The CDR3 consists of 13 residues.

This clonotype has only a few counts. This chain connects TRBV25-1 to TRBJ2-7; D ambiguous. Germline values: CDR1 MGHDK, CDR2 SYGVNS. There are 11 residues in the CDR3. Trimming shortened V by 2 bases and J by 3 bases, and 2 bases separated the two germline ends. CDR3 coding DNA: TGTGCCAGCAGTGAAATCTACGAGCAGTACTTC. This sequence encodes CASSEIYEQYF.

This clonotype is categorized as large. V and J are TRBV9 and TRBJ2-3; D gene ambiguous. The CDR3 contains 16 residues. Germline values: CDR1 SGDLS, CDR2 YYNGEE. Trimming removed 0 bases from V and 5 bases from J, with 16 bases in between. CDR3 sequence: CASSVAPTDILDTQYF. The CDR3 DNA sequence: TGTGCCAGCAGCGTAGCTCCCACGGATATTTTAGATACGCAGTATTTT.